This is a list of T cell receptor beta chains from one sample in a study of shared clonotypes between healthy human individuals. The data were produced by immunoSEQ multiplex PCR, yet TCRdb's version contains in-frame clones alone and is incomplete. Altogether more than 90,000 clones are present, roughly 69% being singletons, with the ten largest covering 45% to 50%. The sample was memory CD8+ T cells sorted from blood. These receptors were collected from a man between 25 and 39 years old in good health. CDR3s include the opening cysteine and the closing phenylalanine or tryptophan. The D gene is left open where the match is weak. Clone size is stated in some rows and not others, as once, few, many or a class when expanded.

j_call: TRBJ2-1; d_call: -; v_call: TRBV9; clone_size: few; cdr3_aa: CASSDRVDTYNEQFF; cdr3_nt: TGTGCCAGCAGCGACAGGGTGGATACCTACAATGAGCAGTTCTTC
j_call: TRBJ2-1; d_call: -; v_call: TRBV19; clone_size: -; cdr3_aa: CASSFGGGTYNEQFF; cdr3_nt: TGTGCCAGTAGTTTTGGCGGAGGGACCTACAATGAGCAGTTCTTC
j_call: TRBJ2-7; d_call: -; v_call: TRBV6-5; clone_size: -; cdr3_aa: CASRSGTTYEQYF; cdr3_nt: TGTGCCAGCAGATCCGGGACCACCTACGAGCAGTACTTC
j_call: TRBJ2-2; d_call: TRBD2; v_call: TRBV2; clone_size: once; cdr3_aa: CASSEQTSGLGELFF; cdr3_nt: TGTGCCAGCAGTGAGCAGACTAGCGGACTCGGGGAGCTGTTTTTT
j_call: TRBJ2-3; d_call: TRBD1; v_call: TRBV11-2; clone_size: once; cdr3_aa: CASSSGTGVSDTQYF; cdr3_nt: TGTGCCAGCAGCTCCGGGACAGGGGTTTCAGATACGCAGTATTTT
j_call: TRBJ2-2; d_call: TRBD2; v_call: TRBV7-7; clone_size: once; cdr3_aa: CASSPVSGSDTGELFF; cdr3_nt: TGTGCTAGCAGCCCCGTCAGCGGGAGTGACACCGGGGAGCTGTTTTTT
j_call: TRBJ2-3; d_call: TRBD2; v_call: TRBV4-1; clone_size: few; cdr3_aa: CASSPSGRGTDTQYF; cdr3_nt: TGCGCCAGCAGCCCTAGCGGGAGAGGCACAGATACGCAGTATTTT
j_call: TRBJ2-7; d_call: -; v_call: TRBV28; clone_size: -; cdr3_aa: CASSLNQDHYEQYF; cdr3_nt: TGTGCCAGCAGTTTAAACCAGGACCACTACGAGCAGTACTTC
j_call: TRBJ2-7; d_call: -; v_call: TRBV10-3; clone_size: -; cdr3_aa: CAHKSGPLESEQYF; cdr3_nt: TGTGCCCACAAGTCGGGTCCTCTTGAGAGCGAGCAGTACTTC
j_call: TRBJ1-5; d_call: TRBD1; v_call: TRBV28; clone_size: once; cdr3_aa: CASSFQGDQPQHF; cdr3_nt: TGTGCCAGCAGTTTCCAGGGGGATCAGCCCCAGCATTTT
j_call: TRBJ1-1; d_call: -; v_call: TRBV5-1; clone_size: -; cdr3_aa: CASSSGIGGMNTEAFF; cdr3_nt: TGCGCCAGCAGCTCCGGGATCGGGGGGATGAACACTGAAGCTTTCTTT
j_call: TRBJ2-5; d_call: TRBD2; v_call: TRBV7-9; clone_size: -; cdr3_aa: CASSPPRLAGLNQETQYF; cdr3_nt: TGTGCCAGCAGTCCCCCGAGACTAGCGGGACTAAACCAAGAGACCCAGTACTTC
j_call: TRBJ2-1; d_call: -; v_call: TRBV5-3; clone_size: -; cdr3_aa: CARSLIEDSYNEQFF; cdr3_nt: TGTGCCAGAAGCTTGATAGAGGACTCCTACAATGAGCAGTTCTTC
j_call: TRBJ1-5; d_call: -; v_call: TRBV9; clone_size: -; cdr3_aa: CASSVANDQPQHF; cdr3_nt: TGTGCCAGCAGCGTCGCTAATGATCAGCCCCAGCATTTT
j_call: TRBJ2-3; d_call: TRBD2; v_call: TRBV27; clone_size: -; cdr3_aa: CASSLSAGDHSDTQYF; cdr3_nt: TGTGCCAGCAGTTTATCGGCGGGAGACCATTCAGATACGCAGTATTTT
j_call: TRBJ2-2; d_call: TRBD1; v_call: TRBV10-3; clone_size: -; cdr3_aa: CAISVLDTGAGTGELFF; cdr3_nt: TGTGCCATCAGTGTTTTGGATACAGGGGCGGGCACCGGGGAGCTGTTTTTT
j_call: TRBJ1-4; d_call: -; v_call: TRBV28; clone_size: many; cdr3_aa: CASSFYRGATNEKLFF; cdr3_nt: TGTGCCAGCAGTTTTTACCGGGGCGCAACTAATGAAAAACTGTTTTTT
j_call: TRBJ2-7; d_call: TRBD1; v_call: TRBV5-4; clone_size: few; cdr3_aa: CASQDRSYEQYF; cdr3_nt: TGTGCCAGTCAGGACAGGTCCTACGAGCAGTACTTC
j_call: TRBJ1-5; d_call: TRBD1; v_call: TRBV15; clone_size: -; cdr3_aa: CATSRKAGTVYSNQPQHF; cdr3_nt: TGTGCCACCAGCAGAAAAGCTGGGACAGTATATAGCAATCAGCCCCAGCATTTT
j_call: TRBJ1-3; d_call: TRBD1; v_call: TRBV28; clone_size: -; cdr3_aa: CASSFRDRALSGNTIYF; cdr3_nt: TGTGCCAGCAGTTTCCGGGACAGGGCTCTTTCTGGAAACACCATATATTTT
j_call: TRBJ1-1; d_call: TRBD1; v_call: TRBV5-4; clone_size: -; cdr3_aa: CASSLTGATEAFF; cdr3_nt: TGTGCCAGCAGCTTGACAGGGGCCACTGAAGCTTTCTTT
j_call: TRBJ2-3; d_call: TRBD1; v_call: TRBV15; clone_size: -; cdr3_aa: CATSRDEGADTQYF; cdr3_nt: TGTGCCACCAGCAGAGACGAGGGGGCGGATACGCAGTATTTT
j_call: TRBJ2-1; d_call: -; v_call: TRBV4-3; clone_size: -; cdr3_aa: CASSQDEERGYNEQFF; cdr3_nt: TGCGCCAGCAGCCAAGATGAGGAGAGGGGTTACAATGAGCAGTTCTTC
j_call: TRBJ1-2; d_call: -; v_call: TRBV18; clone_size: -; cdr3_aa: CASSPKVEWSYGYTF; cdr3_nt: TGTGCCAGCTCCCCAAAGGTTGAGTGGAGCTATGGCTACACCTTC
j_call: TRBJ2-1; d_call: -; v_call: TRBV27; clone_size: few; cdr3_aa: CASSLRPPPSYNEQFF; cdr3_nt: TGTGCCAGCAGTTTAAGACCACCGCCCTCCTACAATGAGCAGTTCTTC
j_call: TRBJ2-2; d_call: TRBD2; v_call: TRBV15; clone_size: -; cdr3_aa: CATSRDLAGAGELFF; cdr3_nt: TGTGCCACCAGCAGAGATCTCGCGGGAGCCGGGGAGCTGTTTTTT
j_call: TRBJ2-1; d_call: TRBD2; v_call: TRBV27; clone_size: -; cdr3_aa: CASSLTSGYNEQFF; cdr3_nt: TGTGCCAGCAGTTTAACTAGCGGCTACAATGAGCAGTTCTTC
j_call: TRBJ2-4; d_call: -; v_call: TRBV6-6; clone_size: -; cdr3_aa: CASTSTGQQYF; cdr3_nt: TGTGCCAGCACCTCCACGGGACAACAGTACTTC
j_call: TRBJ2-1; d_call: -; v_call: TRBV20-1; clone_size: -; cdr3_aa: CSARDSNEQFF; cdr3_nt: TGCAGTGCTAGAGATAGTAATGAGCAGTTCTTC
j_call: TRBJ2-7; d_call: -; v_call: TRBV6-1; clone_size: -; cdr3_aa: CASSEGGTYEQYF; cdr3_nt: TGTGCCAGCAGTGAGGGGGGTACCTACGAGCAGTACTTC
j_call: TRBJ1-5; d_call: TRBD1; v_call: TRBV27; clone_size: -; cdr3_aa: CASRRTGPNQPQHF; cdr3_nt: TGTGCCAGCAGACGGACAGGTCCCAATCAGCCCCAGCATTTT
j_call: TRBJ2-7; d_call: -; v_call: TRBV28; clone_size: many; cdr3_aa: CATQELSYEQYF; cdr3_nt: TGTGCCACACAGGAGCTTTCCTACGAGCAGTACTTC
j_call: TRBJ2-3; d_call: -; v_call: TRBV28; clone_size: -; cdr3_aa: CASSLTLGWDTQYF; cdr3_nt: TGTGCCAGCAGTCTAACTCTCGGGTGGGATACGCAGTATTTT
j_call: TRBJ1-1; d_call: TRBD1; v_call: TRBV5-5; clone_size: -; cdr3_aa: CASSLEGAGRMHTEAFF; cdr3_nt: TGTGCCAGCAGCTTAGAGGGGGCGGGAAGGATGCACACTGAAGCTTTCTTT
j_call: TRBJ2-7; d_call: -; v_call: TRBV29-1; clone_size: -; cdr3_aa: CSVEGESYEQYF; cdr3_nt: TGCAGCGTTGAAGGGGAATCCTACGAGCAGTACTTC
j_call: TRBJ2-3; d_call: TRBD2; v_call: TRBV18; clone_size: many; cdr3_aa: CASSPMGLAGADTQYF; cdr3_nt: TGTGCCAGCTCACCGATGGGCCTAGCGGGAGCGGATACGCAGTATTTT
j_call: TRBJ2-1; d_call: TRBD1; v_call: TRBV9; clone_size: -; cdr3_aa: CASSVGDRGYEQFF; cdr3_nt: TGTGCCAGCAGCGTAGGGGACAGGGGATACGAGCAGTTCTTC
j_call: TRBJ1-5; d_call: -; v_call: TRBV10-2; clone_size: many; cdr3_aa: CASSESPGNSNQPQHF; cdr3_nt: TGCGCCAGCAGTGAGTCCCCTGGGAATAGCAATCAGCCCCAGCATTTT
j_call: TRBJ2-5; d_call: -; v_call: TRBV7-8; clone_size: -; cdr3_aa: CASTIGGETQYF; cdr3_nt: TGTGCCAGTACAATAGGGGGAGAGACCCAGTACTTC
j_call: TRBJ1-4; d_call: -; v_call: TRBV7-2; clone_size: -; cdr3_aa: CASRPQTSEKLFF; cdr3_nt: TGTGCCAGCAGGCCGCAGACCTCTGAAAAACTGTTTTTT
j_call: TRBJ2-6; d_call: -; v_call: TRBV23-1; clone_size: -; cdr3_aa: CASSGTKQSRANVLTF; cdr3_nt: TGCGCCAGCAGTGGTACTAAACAAAGTCGGGCCAACGTCCTGACTTTC
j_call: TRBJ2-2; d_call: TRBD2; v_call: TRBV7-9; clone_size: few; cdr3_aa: CASSPPRTGTSSVGELFF; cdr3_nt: TGTGCCAGCAGCCCCCCGAGAACCGGGACTAGTTCGGTCGGGGAGCTGTTTTTT
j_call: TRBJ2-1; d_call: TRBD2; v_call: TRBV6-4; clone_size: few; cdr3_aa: CASSLQASGSISEQFF; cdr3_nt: TGTGCCAGCAGTCTCCAGGCTAGCGGGAGTATCAGTGAGCAGTTCTTC
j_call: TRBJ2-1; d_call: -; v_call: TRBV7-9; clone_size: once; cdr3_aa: CASSLIRDEQFF; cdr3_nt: TGTGCCAGCAGCTTAATTCGGGATGAGCAGTTCTTC
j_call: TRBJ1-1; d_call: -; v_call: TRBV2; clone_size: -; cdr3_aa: CASSVLGNTEAFF; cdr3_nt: TGTGCCAGCAGTGTCTTGGGCAACACTGAAGCTTTCTTT
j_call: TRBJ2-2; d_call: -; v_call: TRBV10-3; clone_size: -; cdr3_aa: CAISLEGGELFF; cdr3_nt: TGTGCCATCAGTTTAGAGGGCGGGGAGCTGTTTTTT
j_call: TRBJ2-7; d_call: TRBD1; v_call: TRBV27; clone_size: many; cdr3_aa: CASSRIRTGIEQYF; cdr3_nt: TGTGCCAGCAGCCGTATCAGGACAGGGATCGAGCAGTACTTC
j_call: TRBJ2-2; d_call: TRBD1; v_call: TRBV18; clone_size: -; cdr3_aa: CASSPRLIVRTGTETTGELFF; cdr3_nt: TGTGCCAGCTCACCACGTTTGATCGTACGTACCGGGACAGAAACCACCGGGGAGCTGTTTTTT